What follows describes a single TCR beta chain. Which antigen it targets is not known. No base quality information exists; no much larger clone differs at one position. This entry comes from a study of identical twins (dated by TCRdb to the mid-2010s). Study-level background: TCR alpha and beta repertoires from monozygotic twins, unrelated adults of various ages and cord blood were deep-sequenced to test whether fetal clonotypes persist. To rule out contamination, replicate twin experiments were performed at different times with different library preparation protocols. The research as a whole found: Out-of-frame TCR alpha sharing in monozygotic twins was systematically underestimated by recombination models, whereas sharing between unrelated individuals was in agreement with the recombination models. Abundant cord blood beta clonotypes had fewer insertions, young adult naive repertoires showed a similar but weaker trend, and memory repertoires showed no such trend. Invariant T cells such as MAIT and iNKT could partly confound zero-insertion analyses, though diverse VJ usage argued against this for most clonotypes. A weaker excess of twin sharing was found in beta out-of-frame sequences because the signal-to-noise ratio was lowered by fewer shared sequences. Compared with coincidental sharing between unrelated individuals, out-of-frame TCR alpha sequences shared between twins had an excess of sequences with low generation probability. Because the same donors could not be followed over many years, the conclusions depended on cross-sectional statistical analysis.

The library relied on 5' RACE. The sequencer listed for this sample is Illumina HiSeq 2000. Template switching introduced a universal primer binding site; the final cDNA contained a unique molecular identifier, enabling accurate counting of TCR cDNA molecules. Specific primers in the conserved constant-segment region were used to synthesize first-strand cDNA for TCR alpha and beta chains. To control for contamination, each cDNA library was double barcoded with a SMART-Mk sample barcode plus Illumina barcodes. TruSeq adapter sequences, together with Illumina sample barcodes, were added in two successive PCR steps. The Illumina HiSeq platform was used with custom primers to sequence TCR alpha and beta cDNA libraries. Turning to the authors' computational methods: Raw reads were processed with MiGEC to extract unique molecular identifiers, and MiXCR was used to determine CDR3 positions. Recombination models were inferred per individual with the repgenHMM and IGoR tools using an EM algorithm. Shared clonotypes were analyzed with the tcR package in R, and sharing was normalized by the product of cloneset sizes. Out-of-frame nonproductive sequences were analyzed to study raw recombination free of thymic and clonal selection effects. TCRdb trimmed the raw reads at Q25, called clones with MiXCR and kept productive beta chains. One record per CDR3 amino acid sequence lists the most common genes and DNA. These V and J calls originate from TCRdb's pipeline instead of the authors' own analysis. Present in this sample are some 660,000 distinct CDR3 sequences, approximately 9% of which were seen just once. Around 0.98% of the sample is taken by the ten largest.

The germline V gene supplies CDR1 SGHAT and CDR2 FQNNGV. The CDR3 sequence holds 12 residues, the cysteine and phenylalanine included. Only CDR3 DNA remains: 36 bases, in frame from the first base. V lost 5 bases and J lost 6 bases; the stretch between them is 11 bases long. Every donor in the study was a healthy Caucasian. The twin cohort consisted of three pairs of female monozygotic twins, all aged about 18 to 29 years. RNA for TCR libraries was isolated from peripheral blood mononuclear cells. The data also belong to a second study, concerning yellow fever vaccine responses in identical twins. Per the second study: The authors reported that the T cell response to vaccination in identical twins appeared partly convergent and partly personalized. In identical twins, the study followed T cell clones that responded to the vaccine with precision.

The sequenced sample was PBMCs. This receptor chain uses TRBV11-2 and TRBJ2-7; no D gene call is confident. This TCR derives from a woman under 30 in good health. CDR3 loop: CASSPRTREQYF. The DNA sequence is TGTGCCAGCAGCCCCCGGACCCGCGAGCAGTACTTC.